This T cell receptor beta chain is from a study of tumor and adjacent non-tumor tissue in lung cancer. Study-level results: Compared with tumor, normal lung showed significantly lower TCR diversity. Normal lung showed higher cumulative top 100 clone frequency than tumor.

A few counts support this clonotype. The antigen is unknown. The template was RNA from unsorted bulk tissue. This non-tumor lung sample came from over 3 cm beyond the tumor edge. Donors were chemotherapy-naive, newly diagnosed lung cancer surgical patients in China, August–November 2014. A modified ARM-PCR protocol with three rounds of nested PCR amplified TCRbeta. A single record per CDR3 protein comes from TCRdb applying MiXCR to the multiplex PCR reads. The sample lists some 80,000 distinct CDR3 sequences, 80% to 90% occurring once. The CDR3 extends over 14 amino acids. Germline assignment: CDR1 MNHEY and CDR2 SVGEGT.

The sample comprised distant non-tumor lung tissue. This TCR was recovered from a man aged 60-69 years with non-small cell lung cancer. V is TRBV6-2 or TRBV6-3 and J is TRBJ1-1; D is unclear. The CDR3 DNA follows: TGTGCTGGCAGTTACCCCTATGGGAACACTGAAGCTTTCTTT. This gives the protein CAGSYPYGNTEAFF.